A single sample is the source of the 20 T cell receptor beta chains below, sequenced in a study of low-dose radiotherapy and immunotherapy resistance in tumors. Time point: after trial treatment. The treatment denotes: LDRT plus nivolumab, ipilimumab, low-dose cyclophosphamide and aspirin (RACIN trial). Primers used for first-strand cDNA, a TRAV- and TRBV-specific set, covered both alpha and beta chains. TCR amplification used 15 to 20 PCR cycles, a constant-region primer and a V-primer adapter. In TCRdb, the reads were re-called with MiXCR into one record per CDR3 protein. The sample has about 58,000 distinct CDR3 sequences; 23% are singletons. Sequences were derived from PBMCs, sampled after low-dose radiotherapy plus immunotherapy. All receptors come from a male donor with prostate cancer.

This chain connects TRBV12-5 to TRBJ2-1; 7 nucleotides line up with TRBD1. CDR3 size: 14 residues. V shed 5 bases, J shed 6 bases, and the junction held 7 bases outside the gene matches. CDR1 and CDR2 from the germline V gene are LGHNT and FRNRAP. CDR3 protein: CASGLGTEVNEQFF. The CDR3 DNA sequence: TGTGCTAGTGGTCTCGGGACAGAAGTCAATGAGCAGTTCTTC.

The chain joins TRBV6-1 to TRBJ2-2; D call uncertain. This CDR3 contains 12 residues. Germline V CDR1 and CDR2: MNHNS, SASEGT. The ends were cut back, 2 bases at V and 6 bases at J, with 4 bases in the middle. CDR3 protein: CASSESAGELFF. The CDR3 coding sequence is TGTGCCAGCAGTGAATCTGCCGGGGAGCTGTTTTTT.

This clonotype was seen ten or more times. The V and J genes are TRBV20-1 and TRBJ2-6, with 7 bases fitting TRBD1. The germline V gene has CDR1 DFQATT and CDR2 SNEGSKA (reference sequence). Trimming took 6 bases from V and 1 from J; bases not matched to a gene: 6. The CDR3 sequence is 15 residues long. CDR3 nucleotides: TGCAGTGCCCCGCCAGGGGGATCTGGGGCCAACGTCCTGACTTTC. Translation: CSAPPGGSGANVLTF.

This clonotype has a count of ten or more. This chain joins TRBV7-9 and TRBJ2-1, with D perhaps matching TRBD1 (6 bases). The CDR3 is made up of 15 amino acids. V was trimmed by 5 bases and J by 2 bases, leaving 13 bases between them. Germline assignment: CDR1 SEHNR and CDR2 FQNEAQ (reference sequence). CDR3 region: CASSQDRGTYNEQFF. CDR3 in DNA: TGTGCCAGCAGCCAGGACAGAGGGACCTACAATGAGCAGTTCTTC.

This chain uses TRBV11-2 with TRBJ2-7; D unclear. Deletions cut 2 bases from V and 3 bases from J, with 8 bases between. The CDR3 runs to 13 residues. Germline-derived CDR1 and CDR2 are SGHAT and FQNNGV. The CDR3 DNA follows: TGTGCCAGCAGCTTACAGGATTTCTACGAGCAGTACTTC. It is translated as CASSLQDFYEQYF.

This clonotype was observed at least ten times. The CDR3 DNA reads as TGTGCCAGCAGTTTCGGGGGGTCGGGGGCCACCGGGGAGCTGTTTTTT. Amino acid sequence: CASSFGGSGATGELFF. The V call is TRBV12-3 or TRBV12-4, the J call TRBJ2-2, with a tentative D call TRBD2 (7 bases). V was cut by 3 bases and J by 4 bases, with 15 bases left in between. This CDR3 has 16 amino acids.

There are many counts of this clonotype. The CDR3 spells CASSPRTDAYGYTF. CDR3 nucleotides: TGTGCCAGCAGCCCGAGGACAGACGCTTATGGCTACACCTTC. The chain recombines TRBV13 with TRBJ1-2; the D gene is possibly TRBD1 (6 bases). This CDR3 comprises 14 residues. Germline V gene lookup returns CDR1 PRHDT and CDR2 FYEKMQ (reference sequence). Trimming left V 5 bases short and J 5 bases short, with 15 bases between.

At least ten counts were recorded for this clonotype. This chain links TRBV6-2 or TRBV6-3 with TRBJ2-3, with D perhaps being TRBD1 or TRBD2 (5 bases each). The CDR3 loop spans 15 amino acids. CDR1 is MNHEY, CDR2 SVGEGT, per germline. V gave up 5 bases and J gave up 0 bases, with 12 bases separating them. This CDR3 reads CASSTGTESTDTQYF. In DNA, the CDR3 is TGTGCCAGCAGTACGGGGACGGAGAGCACAGATACGCAGTATTTT.

This clonotype was counted at least ten times. The genes are TRBV5-6 and TRBJ2-7, with D maybe TRBD1 (6 bases). Germline V gives CDR1 SGHDT, CDR2 YYEEEE. Deletions cut 3 bases from V and 3 bases from J, with 19 bases between. The CDR3 totals 16 residues. Here the CDR3 reads CASSSLRDQGLYEQYF. The CDR3 region has the DNA TGTGCCAGCAGCTCACTCCGTGATCAGGGGCTCTACGAGCAGTACTTC. Full variable domain (rest looked up from reference TRBV5-6 and TRBJ2-7): DAGVTQSPTHLIKTRGQQVTLRCSPKSGHDTVSWYQQALGQGPQFIFQYYEEEERQRGNFPDRFSGHQFPNYSSELNVNALLLGDSALYLCASSSLRDQGLYEQYFGPGTRLTVT.

This clonotype was observed at least ten times. V is TRBV5-5 and J is TRBJ1-5; D possibly corresponds to TRBD1 (6 bases). The germline V and J ends were trimmed by 4 bases and 0 bases, with 11 bases remaining between them. Germline values: CDR1 SGHKS, CDR2 YYEKEE (reference sequence). This CDR3 region has 15 residues. The CDR3 DNA follows: TGTGCCAGCAGCGTGACAGGAGCTAGCAATCAGCCCCAGCATTTT. Protein: CASSVTGASNQPQHF.

A note on this clonotype: It is likely a read error: a sequence one base away is far more abundant. J is TRBJ2-7 and V is TRBV6-5; 14 bases agree with TRBD2. Losses at the gene ends were 6 bases for V and 7 bases for J; bases not matched to a gene: 11. Germline V gene lookup returns CDR1 MNHEY and CDR2 SVGAGI. The CDR3 runs to 16 residues. CDR3 amino acids: CASSRLAGGTPNEQYF. CDR3 nucleotide sequence: TGTGCCAGCAGCCGACTAGCGGGGGGGACTCCCAATGAGCAGTACTTC.

This clonotype was observed many times. The V call is TRBV20-1, the J call TRBJ1-6; a weak D match, TRBD1 (5 bases). The length of the CDR3 is 15 residues. Germline CDR1 DFQATT, CDR2 SNEGSKA (reference sequence). V was clipped by 6 bases and J by 5 bases, with 17 bases between them. CDR3 residues: CSAQQAQLNNSPLHF. The CDR3 nucleotides read TGCAGTGCGCAACAGGCGCAACTTAATAATTCACCCCTCCACTTT.

Points on this clonotype: With only one base between it and a far larger clone, this is likely a read error. The V call is TRBV7-9, the J call TRBJ2-2, with a possible D match to TRBD2 (6 bases). The V gene's germline CDR1 is SEHNR and CDR2 FQNEAQ (reference sequence). The CDR3 runs 14 residues. The CDR3 DNA reads as TGTGCCAGCAGCTTAGTGCTAGGTACCGGGGGGCTGTTTTTT. Translation: CASSLVLGTGGLFF.

This clonotype appeared many times. The rearrangement links TRBV25-1 to TRBJ1-1; 9 nucleotides align to TRBD1. CDR3 length: 15 amino acids. With 6 bases clipped from V and 4 bases from J, the junction kept 9 bases outside the gene matches. The germline gives CDR1 MGHDK, CDR2 SYGVNS. CDR3 amino acids: CASRKTGGDFTEAFF. The CDR3 DNA follows: TGTGCCAGCAGAAAGACAGGGGGGGATTTCACTGAAGCTTTCTTT.

This clonotype was observed at least ten times. This chain links TRBV19 with TRBJ2-2; D is possibly TRBD2 (6 bases). Trimming cost V 3 bases and J 7 bases, with 15 bases left between them. CDR3 length equals 15 residues. Germline assignment: CDR1 LNHDA and CDR2 SQIVND (reference sequence). DNA of the CDR3: TGTGCCAGTAGTATCCGTCAAGGGAGGAGCGGGGAGCTGTTTTTT. It encodes CASSIRQGRSGELFF. The full variable domain, in which reference TRBV19 and TRBJ2-2 provide the parts outside the CDR3, is DGGITQSPKYLFRKEGQNVTLSCEQNLNHDAMYWYRQDPGQGLRLIYYSQIVNDFQKGDIAEGYSVSREKKESFPLTVTSAQKNPTAFYLCASSIRQGRSGELFFGEGSRLTVL.

This clonotype was counted once. The rearrangement links TRBV10-3 to TRBJ2-7; no clear D. The CDR3 covers 13 residues. V was pared by 4 bases and J by 2 bases, with 9 bases between. The germline V gene has CDR1 ENHRY and CDR2 SYGVKD. CDR3 sequence reads: CAISVSATYEQYF. The CDR3 nucleotides read TGTGCCATCAGTGTGAGCGCGACCTACGAGCAGTACTTC.

The J gene is TRBJ2-7, the V gene TRBV20-1; D unclear. The CDR3 sequence is 14 residues long. V lost 4 bases to trimming and J lost 2 bases, with 15 bases between them. CDR1 and CDR2 from the germline V gene are DFQATT and SNEGSKA (reference sequence). This chain's CDR3 is CSATTHDGPYEQYF. DNA for the CDR3: TGCAGTGCTACAACACACGACGGACCCTACGAGCAGTACTTC.

This clonotype was detected many times. The chain recombines TRBV4-1 with TRBJ2-5; 11 positions match TRBD2. CDR3 length equals 15 residues. Germline V gene sequence: CDR1 MGHRA, CDR2 YSYEKL. V was pared by 2 bases and J by 3 bases, with 2 bases of the junction left unmatched. CDR3 nucleotides: TGCGCCAGCAGCCAAAAACTAGCGGGGGAAGAGACCCAGTACTTC. It translates to CASSQKLAGEETQYF.

This clonotype was counted a single time. This sequence joins TRBV20-1 and TRBJ2-4; D might be TRBD2 (6 bases). CDR1 and CDR2 from the germline V gene are DFQATT and SNEGSKA (reference sequence). This CDR3 is 15 amino acids long. The V end lost 4 bases, the J end lost 1 base, and 14 bases lay between the germline ends. CDR3 in amino acids: CSANEGGPAKNIQYF. The CDR3 DNA follows: TGCAGTGCTAACGAGGGAGGTCCCGCCAAAAACATTCAGTACTTC.

This clonotype was counted between two and nine times. This chain links TRBV19 with TRBJ2-7, with 9 bases matching TRBD1. The CDR3 sequence is 13 residues long. The junction had 6 bases not matched to a gene; V was cut back by 7 bases and J by 5 bases. Germline CDR1 and CDR2: LNHDA and SQIVND (reference sequence). This CDR3 is CASNGDRVDEQYF. The CDR3 DNA reads TGTGCCAGTAACGGGGACAGGGTTGACGAGCAGTACTTC.